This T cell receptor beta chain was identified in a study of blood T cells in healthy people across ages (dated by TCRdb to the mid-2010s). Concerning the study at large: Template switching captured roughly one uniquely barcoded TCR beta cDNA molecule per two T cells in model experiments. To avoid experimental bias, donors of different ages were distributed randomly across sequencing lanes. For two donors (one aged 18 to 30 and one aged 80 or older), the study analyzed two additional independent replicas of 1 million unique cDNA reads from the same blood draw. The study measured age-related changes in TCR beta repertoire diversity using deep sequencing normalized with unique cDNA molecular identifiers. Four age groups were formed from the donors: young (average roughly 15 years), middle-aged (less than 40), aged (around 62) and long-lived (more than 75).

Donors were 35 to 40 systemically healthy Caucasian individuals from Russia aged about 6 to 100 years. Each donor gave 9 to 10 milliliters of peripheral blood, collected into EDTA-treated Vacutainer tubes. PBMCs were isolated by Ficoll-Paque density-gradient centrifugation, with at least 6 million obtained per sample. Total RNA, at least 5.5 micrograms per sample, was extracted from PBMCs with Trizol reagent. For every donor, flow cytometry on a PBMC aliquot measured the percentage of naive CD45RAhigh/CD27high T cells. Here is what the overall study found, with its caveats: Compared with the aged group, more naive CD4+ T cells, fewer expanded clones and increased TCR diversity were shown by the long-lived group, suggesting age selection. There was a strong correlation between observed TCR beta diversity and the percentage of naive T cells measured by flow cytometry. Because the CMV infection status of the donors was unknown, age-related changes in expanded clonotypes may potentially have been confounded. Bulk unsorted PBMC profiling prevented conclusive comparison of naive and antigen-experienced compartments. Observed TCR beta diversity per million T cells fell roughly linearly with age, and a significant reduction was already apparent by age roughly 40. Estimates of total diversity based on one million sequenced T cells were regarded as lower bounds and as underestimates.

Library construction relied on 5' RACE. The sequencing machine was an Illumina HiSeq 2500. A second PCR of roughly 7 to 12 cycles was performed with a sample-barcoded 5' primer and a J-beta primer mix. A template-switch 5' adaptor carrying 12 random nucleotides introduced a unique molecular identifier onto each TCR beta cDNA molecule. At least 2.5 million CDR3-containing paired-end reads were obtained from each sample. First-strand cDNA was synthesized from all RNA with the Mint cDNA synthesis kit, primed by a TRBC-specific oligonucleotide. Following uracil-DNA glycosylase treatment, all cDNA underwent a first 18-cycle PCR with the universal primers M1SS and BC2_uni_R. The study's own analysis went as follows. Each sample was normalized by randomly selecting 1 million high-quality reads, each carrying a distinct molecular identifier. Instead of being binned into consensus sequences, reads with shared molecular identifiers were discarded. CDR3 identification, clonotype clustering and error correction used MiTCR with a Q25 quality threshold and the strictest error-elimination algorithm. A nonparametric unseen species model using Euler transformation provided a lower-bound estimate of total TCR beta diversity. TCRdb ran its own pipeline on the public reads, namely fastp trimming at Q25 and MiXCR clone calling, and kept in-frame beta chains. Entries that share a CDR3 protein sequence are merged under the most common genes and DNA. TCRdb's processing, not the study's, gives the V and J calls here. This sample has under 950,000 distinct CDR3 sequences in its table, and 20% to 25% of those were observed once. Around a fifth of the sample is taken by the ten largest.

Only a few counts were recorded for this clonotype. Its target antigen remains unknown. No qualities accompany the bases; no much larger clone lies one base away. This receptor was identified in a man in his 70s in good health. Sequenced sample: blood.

The CDR3 reads CASSPFVGGTTDTQYF. In nucleotide form, the sequence is TGTGCCAGCTCTCCCTTTGTAGGGGGGACGACAGATACGCAGTATTTT. Here the chain combines TRBV18 and TRBJ2-3; the D gene is possibly TRBD1 or TRBD2, with 6 bases matching each. From the cysteine up to the phenylalanine, the CDR3 has a length of 16 residues. The sequence is cut down to CDR3 DNA, 48 bases in frame from base 1. V loses 6 bases, J loses 3 bases, and the germline ends lie 19 bases apart. The germline V gene sets CDR1 to KGHSH and CDR2 to LQKENI.